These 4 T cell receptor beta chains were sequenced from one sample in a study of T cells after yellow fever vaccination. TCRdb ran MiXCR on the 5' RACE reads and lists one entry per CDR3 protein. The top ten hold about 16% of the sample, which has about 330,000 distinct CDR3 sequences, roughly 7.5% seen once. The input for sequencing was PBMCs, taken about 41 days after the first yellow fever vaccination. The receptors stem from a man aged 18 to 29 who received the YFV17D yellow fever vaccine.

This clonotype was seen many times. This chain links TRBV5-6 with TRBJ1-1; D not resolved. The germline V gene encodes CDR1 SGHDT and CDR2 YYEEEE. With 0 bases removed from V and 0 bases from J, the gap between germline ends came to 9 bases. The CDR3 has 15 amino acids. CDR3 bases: TGTGCCAGCAGCTTGGGAGCGACGATGAACACTGAAGCTTTCTTT. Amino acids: CASSLGATMNTEAFF.

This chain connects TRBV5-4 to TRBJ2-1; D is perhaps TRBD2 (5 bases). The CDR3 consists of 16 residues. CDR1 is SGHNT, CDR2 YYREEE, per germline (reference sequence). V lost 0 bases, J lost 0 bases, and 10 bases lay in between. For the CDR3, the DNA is TGTGCCAGCAGCTTGGTAGCGCTCAGCTCCTACAATGAGCAGTTCTTC. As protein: CASSLVALSSYNEQFF.

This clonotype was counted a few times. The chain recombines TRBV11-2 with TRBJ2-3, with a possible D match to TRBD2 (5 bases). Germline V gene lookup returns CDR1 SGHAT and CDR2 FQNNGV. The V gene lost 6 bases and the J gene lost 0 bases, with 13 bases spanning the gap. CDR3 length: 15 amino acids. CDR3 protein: CASRGSGSSTDTQYF. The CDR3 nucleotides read TGTGCCAGCAGAGGAAGCGGATCTAGCACAGATACGCAGTATTTT.

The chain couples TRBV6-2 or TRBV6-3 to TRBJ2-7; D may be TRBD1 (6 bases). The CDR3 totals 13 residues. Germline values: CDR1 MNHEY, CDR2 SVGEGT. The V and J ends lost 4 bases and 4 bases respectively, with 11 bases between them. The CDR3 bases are TGTGCCAGCAGTTGGCCAGGGGATTACGAGCAGTACGTC. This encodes CASSWPGDYEQYV.